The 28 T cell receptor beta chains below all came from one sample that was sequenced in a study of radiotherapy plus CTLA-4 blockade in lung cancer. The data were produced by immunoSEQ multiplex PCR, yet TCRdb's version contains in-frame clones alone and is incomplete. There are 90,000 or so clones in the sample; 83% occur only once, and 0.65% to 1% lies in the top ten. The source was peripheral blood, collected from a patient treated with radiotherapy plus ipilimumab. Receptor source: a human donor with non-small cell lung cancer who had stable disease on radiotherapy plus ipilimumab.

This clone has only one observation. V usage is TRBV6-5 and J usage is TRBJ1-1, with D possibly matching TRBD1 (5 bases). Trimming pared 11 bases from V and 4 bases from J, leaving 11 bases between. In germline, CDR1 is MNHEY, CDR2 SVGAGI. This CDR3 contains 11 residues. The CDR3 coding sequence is TGTGCCCTGGGACGGGGCACTGAAGCTTTCTTT. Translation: CALGRGTEAFF.

The CDR3 nucleotides are TGCGCCAGCAGCCTGTCGGGATATAACTATGGCTACACCTTC. Translation gives CASSLSGYNYGYTF. The chain uses TRBV5-1 and TRBJ1-2, with unresolved D. Germline CDR1 and CDR2: SGHRS and YFSETQ. The CDR3 spans 14 residues. V shed 4 bases and J shed 1 base, with 11 bases lying between them.

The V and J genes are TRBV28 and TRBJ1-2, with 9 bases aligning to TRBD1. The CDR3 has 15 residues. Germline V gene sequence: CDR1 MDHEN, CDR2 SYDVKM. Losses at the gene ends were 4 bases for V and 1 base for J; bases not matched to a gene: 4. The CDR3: CASSSAGQGNYGYTF. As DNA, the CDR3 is TGTGCCAGCAGTTCCGCGGGACAGGGTAACTATGGCTACACCTTC.

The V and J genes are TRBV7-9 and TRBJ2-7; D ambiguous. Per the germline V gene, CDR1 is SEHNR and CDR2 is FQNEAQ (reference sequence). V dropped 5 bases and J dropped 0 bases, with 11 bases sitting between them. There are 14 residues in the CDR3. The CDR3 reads CASSPSGRSYEQYF. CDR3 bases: TGTGCCAGCAGCCCCTCAGGACGCTCCTACGAGCAGTACTTC.

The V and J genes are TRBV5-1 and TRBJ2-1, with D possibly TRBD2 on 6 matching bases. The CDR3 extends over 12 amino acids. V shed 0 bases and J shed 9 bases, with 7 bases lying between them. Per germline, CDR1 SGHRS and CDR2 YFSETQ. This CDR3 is CASSLVRGEQFF. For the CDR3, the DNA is TGCGCCAGCAGCTTGGTGCGGGGTGAGCAGTTCTTC.

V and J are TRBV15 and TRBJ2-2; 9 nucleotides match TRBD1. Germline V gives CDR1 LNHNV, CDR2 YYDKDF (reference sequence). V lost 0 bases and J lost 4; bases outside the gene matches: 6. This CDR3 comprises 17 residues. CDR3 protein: CATSRDGGQGGTGELFF. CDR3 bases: TGTGCCACCAGCAGAGATGGGGGACAGGGAGGCACCGGGGAGCTGTTTTTT.

DNA of the CDR3: TGTGCCAGCAGCTCCGGACGGGCTAGCACAGATACGCAGTATTTT. Protein sequence: CASSSGRASTDTQYF. The chain recombines TRBV5-8 with TRBJ2-3; no firm D call. Germline V CDR1 and CDR2: SGHTS, YDEGEE. CDR3 length equals 15 residues. V was clipped by 3 bases and J by 0 bases, with 11 bases between them.

The CDR3 DNA reads TGTGCCAGTAGTATCGGGCATGACTCTGGAAACACCATATATTTT. Translating gives CASSIGHDSGNTIYF. V and J are TRBV19 and TRBJ1-3, with D unclear. CDR3 length: 15 amino acids. The germline gives CDR1 LNHDA, CDR2 SQIVND (reference sequence). Deletions cut 3 bases from V and 0 bases from J, with 9 bases between.

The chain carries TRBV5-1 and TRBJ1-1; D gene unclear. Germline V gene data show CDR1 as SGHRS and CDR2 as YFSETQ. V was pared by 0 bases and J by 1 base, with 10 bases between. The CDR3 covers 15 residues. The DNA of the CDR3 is TGCGCCAGCAGCTTGGACGGTCGAGGGAACACTGAAGCTTTCTTT. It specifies CASSLDGRGNTEAFF.

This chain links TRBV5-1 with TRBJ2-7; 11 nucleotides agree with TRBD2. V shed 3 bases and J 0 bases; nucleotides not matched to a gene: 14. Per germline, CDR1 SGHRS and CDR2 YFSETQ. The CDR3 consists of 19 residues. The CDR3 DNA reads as TGCGCCAGCAGCTCCTCCCTGGGGGGACTAGCGGCTAGCTCCTACGAGCAGTACTTC. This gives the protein CASSSSLGGLAASSYEQYF.

The CDR3 reads CASSGGGAGGYTF. CDR3 nucleotide sequence: TGTGCCAGCAGTGGTGGGGGGGCAGGAGGCTACACCTTC. The V gene is TRBV6-5, the J gene TRBJ1-2, with D possibly matching TRBD1 (6 bases). The CDR3 contains 13 residues. V shed 5 bases and J shed 8 bases, with 15 bases lying between them. Germline V gene sequence: CDR1 MNHEY, CDR2 SVGAGI.

CDR3 nucleotide sequence: TGTGCCAGCAGTTCTGGCGGAACCTACAATGAGCAGTTCTTC. It codes for CASSSGGTYNEQFF. The chain couples TRBV28 to TRBJ2-1; D ambiguous. With 4 bases removed from V and 2 bases from J, the gap between germline ends came to 9 bases. There are 14 residues in the CDR3. Germline CDR1 MDHEN, CDR2 SYDVKM.

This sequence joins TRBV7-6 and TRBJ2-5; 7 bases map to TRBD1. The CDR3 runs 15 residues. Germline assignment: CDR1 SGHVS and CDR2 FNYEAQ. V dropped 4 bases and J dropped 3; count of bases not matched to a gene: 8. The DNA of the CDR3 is TGTGCCAGCAGCTCACAAATCGACAGGGAAGAGACCCAGTACTTC. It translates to CASSSQIDREETQYF.

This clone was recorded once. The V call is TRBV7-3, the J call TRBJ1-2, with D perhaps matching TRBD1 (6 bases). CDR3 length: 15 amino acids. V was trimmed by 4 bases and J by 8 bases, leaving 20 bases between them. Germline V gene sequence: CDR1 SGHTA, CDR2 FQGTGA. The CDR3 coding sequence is TGTGCCAGCAGCTCAAGGGGGGCCCAGGGTACGGGCTACACCTTC. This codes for CASSSRGAQGTGYTF.

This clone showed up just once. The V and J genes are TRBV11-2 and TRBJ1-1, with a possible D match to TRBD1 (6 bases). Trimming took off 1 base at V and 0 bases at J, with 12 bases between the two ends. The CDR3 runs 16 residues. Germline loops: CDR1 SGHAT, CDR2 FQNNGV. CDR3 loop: CASSLGGTLMNTEAFF. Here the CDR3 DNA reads TGTGCCAGCAGCTTAGGAGGGACACTTATGAACACTGAAGCTTTCTTT.

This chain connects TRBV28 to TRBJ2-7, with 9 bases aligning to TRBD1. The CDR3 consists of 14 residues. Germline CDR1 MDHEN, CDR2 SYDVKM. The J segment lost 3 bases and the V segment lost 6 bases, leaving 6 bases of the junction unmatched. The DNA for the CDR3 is TGTGCCAGCAGAAAGACAGGGGGAATCTACGAGCAGTACTTC. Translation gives CASRKTGGIYEQYF.

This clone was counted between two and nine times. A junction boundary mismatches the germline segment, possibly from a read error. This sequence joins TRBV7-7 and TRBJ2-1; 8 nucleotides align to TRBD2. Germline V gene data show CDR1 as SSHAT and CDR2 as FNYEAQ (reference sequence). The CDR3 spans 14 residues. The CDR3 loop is CASSLGLAPSEQFF. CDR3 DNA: TGTGCTAGCAGCTTAGGACTAGCTCCCAGTGAGCAGTTCTTC.

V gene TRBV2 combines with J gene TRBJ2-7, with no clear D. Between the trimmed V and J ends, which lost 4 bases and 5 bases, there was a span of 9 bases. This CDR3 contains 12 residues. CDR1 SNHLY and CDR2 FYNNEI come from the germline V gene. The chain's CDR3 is CASSGGLNEQYF. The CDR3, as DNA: TGTGCCAGCAGTGGGGGATTGAACGAGCAGTACTTC.

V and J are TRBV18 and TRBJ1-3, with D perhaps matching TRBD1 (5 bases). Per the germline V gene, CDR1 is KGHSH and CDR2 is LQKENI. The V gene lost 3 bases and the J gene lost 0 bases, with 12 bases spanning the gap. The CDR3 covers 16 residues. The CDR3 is CASSPGGILSGNTIYF. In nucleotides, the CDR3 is TGTGCCAGCTCACCGGGGGGGATCCTCTCTGGAAACACCATATATTTT.

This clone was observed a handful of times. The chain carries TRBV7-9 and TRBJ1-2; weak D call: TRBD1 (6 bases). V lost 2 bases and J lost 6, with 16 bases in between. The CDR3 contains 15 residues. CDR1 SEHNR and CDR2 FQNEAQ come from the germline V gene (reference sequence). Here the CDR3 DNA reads TGTGCCAGCAGCTTATTTCCACAGGGAGAGGATGGCTACACCTTC. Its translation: CASSLFPQGEDGYTF.

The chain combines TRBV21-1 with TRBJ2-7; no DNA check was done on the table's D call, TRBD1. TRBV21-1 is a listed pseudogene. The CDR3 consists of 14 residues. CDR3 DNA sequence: TGTGCCAGCAGCGAACGGACAGCCCAGGACGAGCAGTACTTC. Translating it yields CASSERTAQDEQYF.

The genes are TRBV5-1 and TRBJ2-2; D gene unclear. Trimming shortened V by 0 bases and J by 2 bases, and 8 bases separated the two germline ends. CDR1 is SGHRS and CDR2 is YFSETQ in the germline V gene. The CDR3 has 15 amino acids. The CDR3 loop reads CASSLALGNTGELFF. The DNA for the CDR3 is TGCGCCAGCAGCTTGGCCTTAGGAAACACCGGGGAGCTGTTTTTT.

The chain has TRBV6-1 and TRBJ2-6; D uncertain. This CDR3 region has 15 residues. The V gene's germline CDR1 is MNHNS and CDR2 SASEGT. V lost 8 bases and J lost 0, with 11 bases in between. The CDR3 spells CASGHDNSGANVLTF. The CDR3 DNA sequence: TGTGCCAGCGGGCACGACAACTCTGGGGCCAACGTCCTGACTTTC.

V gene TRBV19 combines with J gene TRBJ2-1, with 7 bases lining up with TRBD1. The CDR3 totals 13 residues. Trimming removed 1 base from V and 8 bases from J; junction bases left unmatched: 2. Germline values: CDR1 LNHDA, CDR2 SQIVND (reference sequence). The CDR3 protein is CASSIGGGDEQFF. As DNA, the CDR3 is TGTGCCAGTAGTATAGGAGGGGGCGATGAGCAGTTCTTC.

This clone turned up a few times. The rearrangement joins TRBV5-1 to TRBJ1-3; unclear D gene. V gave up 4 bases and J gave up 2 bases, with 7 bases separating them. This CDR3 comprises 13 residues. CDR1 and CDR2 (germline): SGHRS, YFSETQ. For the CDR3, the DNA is TGCGCCAGCAGCGCGGGAGCTGGAAACACCATATATTTT. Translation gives CASSAGAGNTIYF.

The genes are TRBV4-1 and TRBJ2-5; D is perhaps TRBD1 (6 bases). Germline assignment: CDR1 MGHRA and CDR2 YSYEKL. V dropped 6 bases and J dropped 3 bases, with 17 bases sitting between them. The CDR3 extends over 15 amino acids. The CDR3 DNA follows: TGCGCCAGCAGGGGAATCGGGCAGGGGAAAGAGACCCAGTACTTC. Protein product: CASRGIGQGKETQYF.

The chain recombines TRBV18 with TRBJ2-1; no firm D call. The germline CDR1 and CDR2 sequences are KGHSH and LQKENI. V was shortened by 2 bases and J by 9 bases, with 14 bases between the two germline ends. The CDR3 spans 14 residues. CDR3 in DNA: TGTGCCAGCTCACCAGTGGCCTTGAGATCTGAGCAGTTCTTC. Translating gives CASSPVALRSEQFF.

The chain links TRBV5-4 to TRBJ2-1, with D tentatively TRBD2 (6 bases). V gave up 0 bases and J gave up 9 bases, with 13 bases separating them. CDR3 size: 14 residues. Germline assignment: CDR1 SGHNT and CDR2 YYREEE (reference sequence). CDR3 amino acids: CASSLGGRPGEQFF. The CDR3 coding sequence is TGTGCCAGCAGCTTGGGGGGGAGGCCGGGTGAGCAGTTCTTC.